This T cell receptor (beta chain) was captured by sequencing in a study of Graves' ophthalmopathy and Graves' hyperthyroidism. General observations from the study: Stable hyperthyroidism and ophthalmopathy were told apart by a 13-signature model, which achieved around 90% sensitivity and 65% to 83% specificity. In blood, most expanded thyroid clonotypes above 0.001 frequency were also detected.

As to this clonotype: The antigen remains undetermined.

Moderate-to-severe activity, CAS ≥3, NOSPECS ≥4 and a duration under 3 months were seen in donors with ophthalmopathy. From germline, CDR1 is MNHNS and CDR2 SASEGT. V lost 6 bases, J lost 1 base, and 12 bases lay in between. The CDR3 extends over 14 amino acids. RNA transcripts were the source from which TCR beta CDR3 regions were amplified. RT-PCR was first run with HTBI primers, then multiplex PCR in a second round. From the multiplex PCR reads, TCRdb called clonotypes with MiXCR, one entry per CDR3 protein. The sample has about 160,000 distinct CDR3 sequences; approximately 40% are singletons. The origin of this receptor is a man younger than 45 with Graves' ophthalmopathy. The source material was peripheral blood. The chain employs TRBV6-1 and TRBJ2-5; possibly TRBD2 for D (6 bases). The CDR3, as DNA: TGTGCCAGCAGCTCGTTGGGGGGCCAAGAGACCCAGTACTTC. It codes for CASSSLGGQETQYF.